The rows below give T cell receptor beta chains drawn from one sample of a study of CD8+ T cells in alopecia areata. Here immunoSEQ multiplex PCR was the method, and the copy in TCRdb shows in-frame clones only, minus some. The sample gives approximately 210,000 clones, around 65% of which show up once; roughly 1.2% is in the top ten. The sample here was CD4+ T cells sorted from blood, taken at week 44, from a patient treated with tofacitinib. These receptors were obtained from a human donor with alopecia areata. Both conserved end residues are part of each CDR3. A D gene is named only where the DNA matches it firmly. Some rows mark clone size as missing; the rest say once, few, many or name a class of expanded clone.

J gene | V gene | clone size | D gene | CDR3 DNA | CDR3 protein
TRBJ2-2 | TRBV6-1 | . | . | TGTGCCAGCAGTGAACTTACGGTGCTCAACACCGGGGAGCTGTTTTTT | CASSELTVLNTGELFF
TRBJ2-5 | TRBV21-1 | once | . | TGTGCCAGCAGCACCAGACAGGGGGAGACCCAGTACTTC | CASSTRQGETQYF
TRBJ1-2 | TRBV4-3 | . | . | TGCGCCAGCAGCCAAGGGCGAGGAGTAAGGGGCTACACCTTC | CASSQGRGVRGYTF
TRBJ1-6 | TRBV7-3 | . | . | TGTGCCAGCAGCTCCCGCCAGGCTAGGTCACCCCTCCACTTT | CASSSRQARSPLHF
TRBJ1-5 | TRBV19 | . | . | TGTGCCAGTAGTCGCAGGGCATTGAGCAATCAGCCCCAGCATTTT | CASSRRALSNQPQHF
TRBJ2-6 | TRBV19 | . | . | TGTGCCAGTAGTATGGTGTGGGCCAGGTCGCACTCTGGGGCCAACGTCCTGACTTTC | CASSMVWARSHSGANVLTF
TRBJ1-5 | TRBV7-2 | . | . | TGTGCCAGCAGCCTACGGGTGGGAGGGGATCAGCCCCAGCATTTT | CASSLRVGGDQPQHF
TRBJ1-2 | TRBV6-5 | . | . | TGTGCCAGCCAAACAGGGTCGGGTGGCTACACCTTC | CASQTGSGGYTF
TRBJ2-6 | TRBV2 | few | . | TGTGCCAGCACCGAAACCCCTGGGGCCAACGTCCTGACTTTC | CASTETPGANVLTF
TRBJ2-6 | TRBV19 | . | . | TGTGCCAGTAGTATTACTGGGGCCAACGTCCTGACTTTC | CASSITGANVLTF
TRBJ1-2 | TRBV29-1 | . | TRBD1 | TGCAGCTCGGGACAGGGGGACTATGGCTACACCTTC | CSSGQGDYGYTF
TRBJ2-7 | TRBV29-1 | . | . | TGCAGCGTTATACGGTCGGGACACGAGCAGTACTTC | CSVIRSGHEQYF
TRBJ1-2 | TRBV6-5 | . | . | TGTGCCAGCAGGGAGGGTTTAGGCTACACCTTC | CASREGLGYTF
TRBJ2-1 | TRBV25-1 | . | TRBD2 | TGTGCCAGCAGCTTACCGGGGGGGAACAATGAGCAGTTCTTC | CASSLPGGNNEQFF
TRBJ2-3 | TRBV6-4 | many | TRBD2 | TGTGCCAGCAGTGACTCGGGCGGGGGGCCAGATACGCAGTATTTT | CASSDSGGGPDTQYF
TRBJ2-1 | TRBV27 | . | TRBD2 | TGTGCCAGCAGTTCGGGACTAGCGGGGGATCTCGCGTTCTTC | CASSSGLAGDLAFF
TRBJ2-7 | TRBV11-2 | . | TRBD2 | TGTGCCAGCAGCGTACAGTGGGGGGGATCCTACGAGCAGTACTTC | CASSVQWGGSYEQYF
TRBJ1-1 | TRBV29-1 | . | . | TGCAGCGCTAGTCGGGGGGCTGGCACTGAAGCTTTCTTT | CSASRGAGTEAFF
TRBJ2-5 | TRBV5-1 | . | . | TGCGCCAGCAGTGACAGTTACCAAGAGACCCAGTACTTC | CASSDSYQETQYF
TRBJ1-2 | TRBV6-5 | . | . | TGTGCCAGCAGGGGTGGGCTCGCAATAAACTATGGCTACACCTTC | CASRGGLAINYGYTF
TRBJ2-6 | TRBV30 | . | TRBD2 | TGTGCCTGGAGCCCGCTGACTAGCCGTGGGGCCAACGTCCTGACTTTC | CAWSPLTSRGANVLTF
TRBJ2-7 | TRBV5-1 | . | . | TGCGCCAGCAGCCCGGAGGTCGGGAAGTCGGACTTC | CASSPEVGKSDF
TRBJ2-2 | TRBV6-5 | . | TRBD2 | TGTGCCAGCAGTTCCCCGGGGGGCACCGGGGAGCTGTTTTTT | CASSSPGGTGELFF
TRBJ2-2 | TRBV5-1 | . | . | TGCGCCAGCAGCTCGACTAGTTCGATGGCCGGGGAGCTGTTTTTT | CASSSTSSMAGELFF
TRBJ2-7 | TRBV4-3 | . | . | TGCGCCAGCAGCCAAGACGGGGTTTCCTACGAGCAGTACTTC | CASSQDGVSYEQYF
TRBJ1-1 | TRBV4-3 | . | . | TGCGCCAGCAGCCAAAGGATCGGACAGGAAGCTTTCTTT | CASSQRIGQEAFF
TRBJ1-3 | TRBV20-1 | . | . | TGCAGTGCTGACAGACAGAACACCATATATTTT | CSADRQNTIYF
TRBJ1-1 | TRBV2 | . | TRBD1 | TGTGCCACCAGGGGGGATGGGGGCACTGAAGCTTTCTTT | CATRGDGGTEAFF
TRBJ1-2 | TRBV4-3 | . | . | TGCGCCAGCAGCCAGGAAAGGGATGAGGACTATGGCTACACCTTC | CASSQERDEDYGYTF
TRBJ1-3 | TRBV30 | once | . | TGTGCCTGGAGTGCGGAAACTGGAAACACCATATATTTT | CAWSAETGNTIYF
TRBJ2-6 | TRBV29-1 | . | . | TGCAGCGTTGAGATCGGGCCATCCGGGGCCAACGTCCTGACTTTC | CSVEIGPSGANVLTF
TRBJ2-5 | TRBV7-3 | . | TRBD2 | TGTGCCAGCAGCCCCTGGGCGGTAGCGGGGGTCTCCCAGGGGGGCGCAGAGACCCAGTACTTC | CASSPWAVAGVSQGGAETQYF
TRBJ1-4 | TRBV29-1 | . | . | TGCAGCGTTGTGTTTTCGACAGGAATCGGAAAACTGTTTTTT | CSVVFSTGIGKLFF
TRBJ1-5 | TRBV4-2 | few | . | TGTGCCAGCAGCCAAGACCTACTGAGCAATCAGCCCCAGCATTTT | CASSQDLLSNQPQHF
TRBJ2-7 | TRBV29-1 | . | TRBD1 | TGCAGCGTTGAATCAAGGGGGCAGGGGGCGCGATACGAGCAGTACTTC | CSVESRGQGARYEQYF
TRBJ2-7 | TRBV5-6 | . | . | TGTGCCAGCAGCTTAGGAACCGGGGGTACAGGCCACGAGCAGTACTTC | CASSLGTGGTGHEQYF
TRBJ1-2 | TRBV6-5 | few | . | TGTGCCAGCAGGGGGGGAAGGGGCAACTATGGCTACACCTTC | CASRGGRGNYGYTF
TRBJ1-2 | TRBV19 | once | . | TGTGCCAGTAGTATAGTTGCAGCGAACTATGGCTACACCTTC | CASSIVAANYGYTF
TRBJ1-2 | TRBV2 | few | . | TGTGCCAGCAGGGCGGACGGGCTCTATGGCTACACCTTC | CASRADGLYGYTF
TRBJ1-2 | TRBV25-1 | once | TRBD1 | TGTGCCAGCAGTGACGTCAGGGGGCTTAGTTATGGCTACACCTTC | CASSDVRGLSYGYTF
TRBJ1-1 | TRBV29-1 | . | . | TGCAGCGTTGAGGATTCTGCCGGGGGTAACACTGAAGCTTTCTTT | CSVEDSAGGNTEAFF
TRBJ1-1 | TRBV7-2 | . | . | TGTGCCAGCAGCTTAAGGGGGGGGATGAACACTGAAGCTTTCTTT | CASSLRGGMNTEAFF
TRBJ2-2 | TRBV27 | few | . | TGTGCCAGCCAAATACGATTGAACACCGGGGAGCTGTTTTTT | CASQIRLNTGELFF
TRBJ1-1 | TRBV29-1 | . | . | TGCAGCGTTGCTCCGTCGGGGGGCTCGCACACTGAAGCTTTCTTT | CSVAPSGGSHTEAFF
TRBJ2-7 | TRBV7-2 | . | . | TGTGCCAGCAGCTTAGGAGGATCTGACCAAGAGCAGTACTTC | CASSLGGSDQEQYF
TRBJ1-5 | TRBV5-6 | . | . | TGTGCCAGCAGCGGAGGAGGGGGTCAGCCCCAGCATTTT | CASSGGGGQPQHF
TRBJ2-6 | TRBV4-3 | . | . | TGCGCCAGCAGCCAAGATCAGGGTCCGGGGGCCAACGTCCTGACTTTC | CASSQDQGPGANVLTF
TRBJ1-1 | TRBV7-3 | few | TRBD1 | TGTGCCAGCAGCTTAGGGACAGATGAAGCTTTCTTT | CASSLGTDEAFF
TRBJ2-7 | TRBV6-1 | . | . | TGTGCCAGCAGTGAATCCCTGCGTTACGAGCAGTACTTC | CASSESLRYEQYF
TRBJ1-1 | TRBV18 | . | . | TGTGCCAGCTCACCTCAGGACACTGAAGCTTTCTTT | CASSPQDTEAFF
TRBJ1-1 | TRBV5-4 | . | . | TGTGCCAGCAGCTTGGGCCCCACCCCCACAGAAAACACTGAAGCTTTCTTT | CASSLGPTPTENTEAFF
TRBJ1-2 | TRBV28 | few | . | TGTGCCAGCATGTATGCGGGGGGAGGCTACACCTTC | CASMYAGGGYTF
TRBJ1-1 | TRBV13 | few | . | TGTGCCAGCAGCACTAACGGGGGGTCTCCGGCTTTCTTT | CASSTNGGSPAFF
TRBJ1-6 | TRBV2 | . | TRBD1 | TGTGCCAGCAGTGTCCAGACAGGGAATTCACCCCTCCACTTT | CASSVQTGNSPLHF
TRBJ1-1 | TRBV29-1 | . | . | TGCAGCGCCCAAGTGAGCAGGGAAGCTTTCTTT | CSAQVSREAFF
TRBJ2-7 | TRBV6-5 | once | . | TGTGCCAGCAGTTACATCGGATCCTACGAGCAGTACTTC | CASSYIGSYEQYF
TRBJ1-2 | TRBV4-1 | few | . | TGCGCCAGCAGCCAAGGAGGTGGCTCTAACTATGGCTACACCTTC | CASSQGGGSNYGYTF
TRBJ1-1 | TRBV7-9 | . | TRBD1 | TGTGCCAGCTACAGGGGGCCCAACACTGAAGCTTTCTTT | CASYRGPNTEAFF